This T cell receptor (beta chain) was observed in a study of blood T cell repertoires in COVID-19. Study-wide background: The analysed material was cDNA or gDNA that came from T cells, B-cell-depleted T cells, or PBMCs.

V was cut by 4 bases and J by 4 bases, with 23 bases left in between. Germline CDR1 SGHRS, CDR2 YFSETQ. The CDR3 runs 17 residues. Original handling: Amplified reference gene primers provided the basis for estimating nucleated cell counts. Profiling relied on immunoSEQ multiplex PCR, and the TCRdb table lists in-frame clones only, not all of them. V and J calls and clone size follow that table, whereas D and trimming were derived from the DNA. The repertoire holds a few hundred thousand clones, around 86% seen once, with around a tenth in the top ten. This chain connects TRBV5-1 to TRBJ1-2, with D maybe TRBD1 (6 bases). Sequencing was carried out using peripheral blood. The TCR sequence derives from a man aged 35 to 55 who had recovered from COVID-19. The CDR3 DNA follows: TGCGCCAGCAGCCCGTTACTCTCCGGGACATCTAGCTATGGCTACACCTTC. The encoded protein is CASSPLLSGTSSYGYTF.